Each of the 22 T cell receptor beta chains below was sequenced from the same sample in a study of blood T cell repertoires in COVID-19. Some clones are missing from TCRdb's copy, which holds only in-frame ones; the method was immunoSEQ multiplex PCR. The repertoire holds fewer than 300,000 clones, with around 84% as singletons. Sequences were obtained from PBMCs or T cells enriched from blood (not recorded which). The receptors stem from a woman in her 50s who had recovered from COVID-19.

The chain uses TRBV6-2 or TRBV6-3 and TRBJ1-3, with no clear D. V gave up 4 bases and J gave up 0 bases, with 16 bases separating them. The CDR3 covers 17 residues. Germline V gene lookup returns CDR1 MNHEY and CDR2 SVGEGT. The CDR3 reads CASSLRSRSYSGNTIYF. The CDR3 bases are TGTGCCAGCAGTTTGAGATCCAGGTCCTACTCTGGAAACACCATATATTTT.

V and J are TRBV7-9 and TRBJ1-6, with no clear D. Germline lookup yields CDR1 SEHNR and CDR2 FQNEAQ (reference sequence). V was cut by 4 bases and J by 7 bases, with 8 bases left in between. This CDR3 is 13 amino acids long. This chain's CDR3 is CASSSRINSPLHF. DNA for the CDR3: TGTGCCAGCAGCTCCAGAATCAATTCACCCCTCCACTTT.

The chain links TRBV7-9 to TRBJ2-1, with D maybe TRBD1 (6 bases). Looked up from germline, CDR1 is SEHNR and CDR2 is FQNEAQ (reference sequence). CDR3 size: 18 residues. V lost 5 bases, J lost 0 bases, and 20 bases lay in between. The CDR3 DNA reads TGTGCCAGCAGCCCAGGGGTCGCATCGGGACGCTCCTACAATGAGCAGTTCTTC. This sequence encodes CASSPGVASGRSYNEQFF. The whole variable domain, remainder taken from reference TRBV7-9 and TRBJ2-1, is DTGVSQNPRHKITKRGQNVTFRCDPISEHNRLYWYRQTLGQGPEFLTYFQNEAQLEKSRLLSDRFSAERPKGSFSTLEIQRTEQGDSAMYLCASSPGVASGRSYNEQFFGPGTRLTVL.

This chain joins TRBV6-2 or TRBV6-3 and TRBJ1-6, with 7 bases aligning to TRBD1. Germline CDR1 reads MNHEY; CDR2 reads SVGEGT. CDR3 size: 15 residues. J lost 12 bases, V lost 5 bases, and 13 bases had no gene match. The CDR3 region is CASSHGTVELVPLHF. CDR3 sequence (DNA): TGTGCCAGCAGTCACGGGACAGTTGAGCTCGTACCCCTCCACTTT.

The V call is TRBV18, the J call TRBJ1-2; a weak D match, TRBD1 (6 bases). V lost 3 bases and J lost 4, with 12 bases in between. The CDR3 is 14 residues long. Germline V gives CDR1 KGHSH, CDR2 LQKENI. The CDR3 DNA reads TGTGCCAGCTCACCTTCGGGCAGGGGCTATGGCTACACCTTC. Its translation: CASSPSGRGYGYTF. The full variable domain, rest sourced from reference TRBV18 and TRBJ1-2, is NAGVMQNPRHLVRRRGQEARLRCSPMKGHSHVYWYRQLPEEGLKFMVYLQKENIIDESGMPKERFSAEFPKEGPSILRIQQVVRGDSAAYFCASSPSGRGYGYTFGSGTRLTVV.

DNA of the CDR3: TGTGCCAGCAGGAGGACAGGGGCGACGAACACTGAAGCTTTCTTT. Translation: CASRRTGATNTEAFF. This rearrangement joins TRBV2 to TRBJ1-1; 9 nucleotides align to TRBD1. V shed 6 bases, J shed 1 base, and the junction held 6 bases outside the gene matches. Germline CDR1 SNHLY, CDR2 FYNNEI. The CDR3 loop spans 15 amino acids.

The chain links TRBV6-6 to TRBJ1-5, with D possibly matching TRBD1 (5 bases). Trimming stripped 3 bases from V and 9 bases from J, with 18 bases between. The CDR3 runs 15 residues. Germline lookup yields CDR1 MNHNY and CDR2 SVGAGI (reference sequence). In DNA, the CDR3 is TGTGCCAGCAGTTATTCCCCCAGGGTGGAATGGCCCCAGCATTTT. Its translation: CASSYSPRVEWPQHF.

The V gene is TRBV19, the J gene TRBJ1-6, with 9 nucleotides matching TRBD1. This CDR3 is built from 16 residues. V lost 5 bases, J lost 10 bases, and 12 bases stayed unmatched. Germline assignment: CDR1 LNHDA and CDR2 SQIVND (reference sequence). In DNA form, the CDR3 reads TGTGCCAGTAGTGGGGGACAGGGCACCTTTAAGTCACCCCTCCACTTT. Amino acids: CASSGGQGTFKSPLHF.

This clone was picked up a small number of times. In DNA form, the CDR3 reads TGTGCCAGCAGCCAAATCATCGGTACTGAAGCTTTCTTT. It encodes CASSQIIGTEAFF. This chain connects TRBV7-3 to TRBJ1-1; no clear D gene. Germline CDR1 is SGHTA and CDR2 is FQGTGA. The CDR3 has 13 residues. V dropped 5 bases and J dropped 5 bases, with 12 bases sitting between them.

The chain is built from TRBV9 and TRBJ2-7, with 9 bases matching TRBD2. J was trimmed by 7 bases and V by 0 bases; bases with no gene match: 5. Germline V gene sequence: CDR1 SGDLS, CDR2 YYNGEE. CDR3 length equals 14 residues. CDR3 coding DNA: TGTGCCAGCAGCGTAGAGTTAGCGGGAGTGGAGCAGTACTTC. It codes for CASSVELAGVEQYF.

A note on this clone: The same CDR3 arises from other DNA sequences in this sample as well. The chain employs TRBV5-1 and TRBJ1-2; no definite D call. Germline assignment: CDR1 SGHRS and CDR2 YFSETQ. There are 14 residues in the CDR3. V lost 0 bases to trimming and J lost 0 bases, with 6 bases between them. The CDR3: CASSLDRANYGYTF. The CDR3 DNA follows: TGCGCCAGCAGCTTGGACAGAGCTAACTATGGCTACACCTTC.

The J gene is TRBJ2-4, the V gene TRBV28, with 8 bases lining up with TRBD2. The CDR3 length is 15 residues. With V trimmed by 4 bases and J by 6 bases, 8 bases remained unmatched. Germline V gene data show CDR1 as MDHEN and CDR2 as SYDVKM. CDR3 protein: CASSSSGGLRNIQYF. The CDR3 nucleotides read TGTGCCAGCAGTTCCAGCGGGGGACTCAGAAACATTCAGTACTTC.

This clone was detected only once. The chain combines TRBV7-2 with TRBJ1-3; possibly TRBD1 for D (5 bases). Germline assignment: CDR1 SGHTA and CDR2 FQGNSA. The CDR3 contains 15 residues. Deletions cut 5 bases from V and 4 bases from J, with 15 bases between. CDR3 sequence reads: CASSGGELRGNTIYF. In DNA form, the CDR3 reads TGTGCCAGCAGCGGGGGGGAGCTCAGGGGAAACACCATATATTTT.

This clone was picked up a small number of times. The V and J genes are TRBV30 and TRBJ1-5; D remains unclear. Trimming cost V 0 bases and J 6 bases, with 9 bases left between them. CDR1 GTSNPN and CDR2 SVGIG come from the germline V gene (reference sequence). The CDR3 loop spans 13 amino acids. In DNA form, the CDR3 reads TGTGCCTGGAGTGTTGGGGAGGTTCAGCCCCAGCATTTT. Its translation is CAWSVGEVQPQHF.

The chain uses TRBV5-1 and TRBJ1-2; D is unresolved. CDR3 length: 14 amino acids. Germline CDR1 SGHRS, CDR2 YFSETQ. Trimming shortened V by 0 bases and J by 3 bases, and 9 bases separated the two germline ends. The CDR3 spells CASSLDVRDYGYTF. The DNA for the CDR3 is TGCGCCAGCAGCTTGGACGTACGGGACTATGGCTACACCTTC.

The genes are TRBV12-3 or TRBV12-4 and TRBJ2-7; 7 bases match TRBD1. There are 13 residues in the CDR3. V gave up 7 bases and J gave up 6 bases; unmatched junction bases: 9. This CDR3 reads CASTSIQGTEQYF. Written as DNA, the CDR3 is TGTGCCAGCACCTCTATACAGGGGACCGAGCAGTACTTC.

The chain has TRBV6-5 and TRBJ1-2; 9 positions agree with TRBD1. The CDR3 has 14 residues. CDR1 and CDR2 (germline): MNHEY, SVGAGI. V gave up 7 bases and J gave up 3 bases; unmatched junction bases: 6. CDR3: CASTFDRGDYGYTF. The CDR3 region has the DNA TGTGCCAGCACTTTTGACAGGGGGGACTATGGCTACACCTTC.

J is TRBJ1-3 and V is TRBV7-2, with D possibly matching TRBD1 (6 bases). Germline-derived CDR1 and CDR2 are SGHTA and FQGNSA. Trimming removed 1 base at V and 4 bases at J, with 17 bases between. The CDR3 has 17 residues. CDR3 coding DNA: TGTGCCAGCAGCTTAGTTTTTGGCTGGGGGCGCGGAAACACCATATATTTT. This codes for CASSLVFGWGRGNTIYF.

The chain recombines TRBV6-6 with TRBJ1-2; tentatively, D is TRBD1 (6 bases). There are 12 residues in the CDR3. Germline CDR1 MNHNY, CDR2 SVGAGI (reference sequence). Trimming took 7 bases from V and 4 from J, leaving 10 bases between them. The chain's CDR3 is CASTPDSYGYTF. CDR3 nucleotide sequence: TGTGCCAGCACCCCGGACAGCTATGGCTACACCTTC.

This sequence joins TRBV7-8 and TRBJ2-1, with 7 bases lining up with TRBD2. Germline assignment: CDR1 SGHVS and CDR2 FQNEAQ. This CDR3 spans 17 amino acids. After removal of 3 bases from V and 0 bases from J, the junction contained 8 bases not matched to a gene. The CDR3 reads CASSFFRRGDSYNEQFF. The CDR3 DNA follows: TGTGCCAGCAGCTTCTTTAGACGGGGGGACTCCTACAATGAGCAGTTCTTC.

In its sample, this clone was seen a few times. The chain links TRBV5-6 to TRBJ1-5; D ambiguous. In germline, CDR1 is SGHDT, CDR2 YYEEEE. The CDR3 spans 12 residues. V was pared by 5 bases and J by 4 bases, with 7 bases between. As DNA, the CDR3 is TGTGCCAGCAGTTCCCTGAATCAGCCCCAGCATTTT. This encodes CASSSLNQPQHF. Supplemented by reference TRBV5-6 and TRBJ1-5, the full variable domain reads DAGVTQSPTHLIKTRGQQVTLRCSPKSGHDTVSWYQQALGQGPQFIFQYYEEEERQRGNFPDRFSGHQFPNYSSELNVNALLLGDSALYLCASSSLNQPQHFGDGTRLSIL.

V usage is TRBV19 and J usage is TRBJ2-7; weak D call: TRBD1 (6 bases). Trimming pared 4 bases from V and 0 bases from J, leaving 16 bases between. Germline V gene lookup returns CDR1 LNHDA and CDR2 SQIVND (reference sequence). The CDR3 is 16 amino acids. The CDR3 DNA is TGTGCCAGTAGTAAAAGAGACAGGTTATTCTCCTACGAGCAGTACTTC. Its translation is CASSKRDRLFSYEQYF.